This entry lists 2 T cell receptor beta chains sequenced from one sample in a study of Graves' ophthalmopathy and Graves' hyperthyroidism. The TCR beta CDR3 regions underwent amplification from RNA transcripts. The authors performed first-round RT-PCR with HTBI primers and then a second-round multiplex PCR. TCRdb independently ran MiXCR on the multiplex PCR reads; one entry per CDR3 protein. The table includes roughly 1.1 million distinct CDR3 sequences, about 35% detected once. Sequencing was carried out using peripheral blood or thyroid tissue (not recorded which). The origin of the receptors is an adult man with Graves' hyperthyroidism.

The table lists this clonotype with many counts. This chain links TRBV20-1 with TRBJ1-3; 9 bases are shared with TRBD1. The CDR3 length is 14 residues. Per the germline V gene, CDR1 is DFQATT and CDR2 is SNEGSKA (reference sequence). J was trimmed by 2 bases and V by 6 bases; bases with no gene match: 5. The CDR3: CSAPGQGAGNTIYF. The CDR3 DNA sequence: TGCAGTGCCCCGGGACAGGGTGCTGGAAACACCATATATTTT.

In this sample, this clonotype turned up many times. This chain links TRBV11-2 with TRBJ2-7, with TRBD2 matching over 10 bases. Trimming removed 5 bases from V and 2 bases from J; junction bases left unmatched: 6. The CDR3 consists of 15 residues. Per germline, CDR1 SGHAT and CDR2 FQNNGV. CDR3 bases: TGTGCCAGCAGCCCTCGGGGACTAGCGCCCTACGAGCAGTACTTC. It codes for CASSPRGLAPYEQYF.